The clone carrying this TCR beta chain was detected a few times. What it recognizes is unknown. Every bit of the isolated RNA underwent reverse transcription, so sequencing read expressed TCRB transcripts. The method was immunoSEQ multiplex PCR; TCRdb's version includes in-frame clones alone and lacks a portion of them. The repertoire has 300,000 to 450,000 clones, 8.5% to 10% of them found once; the top ten carry over 0.45%. The sample is drawn from a study of beta chain features in type 1 diabetes. Study-wide findings and caveats: Insertion counts at VDJ junctions were lower in type 1 diabetes patients, who also showed more deletions there. Moderate but significant shortening of TCRB CDR3s was recorded in all four CD4+ subsets from Type 1 diabetes patients.

Source material: central memory CD4+ T cells from blood. The source is a man younger than 40 with type 1 diabetes.

The CDR3 loop is CASSQKTGSAKNIQYF. CDR3 coding DNA: TGTGCCAGCAGCCAAAAGACAGGGTCGGCCAAAAACATTCAGTACTTC. This chain links TRBV5-4 with TRBJ2-4; TRBD1 aligns across 7 bases. CDR3 length: 16 residues. V was clipped by 4 bases and J by 1 base; unmatched bases: 8. Germline CDR1 is SGHNT and CDR2 is YYREEE (reference sequence).